This passage covers 8 T cell receptor beta chains from one sample sequenced in a study of T-cell memory formation after mild COVID-19. Via MiXCR, TCRdb re-called the 5' RACE reads, giving one row per CDR3 protein. Of around 310,000 distinct CDR3 sequences listed, roughly 15% are singletons. Sequenced sample: PBMCs or a T cell subset sorted from them (not recorded which). These receptors were taken from a young man who had mild COVID-19 (a few samples of this study predate the infection). Cell type and time point are not known.

This clonotype appeared a few times. The gene calls are TRBV7-2 and TRBJ2-1, with 11 bases that match TRBD2. The CDR3 runs to 16 residues. Germline V CDR1 and CDR2: SGHTA, FQGNSA. V lost 0 bases, J lost 8 bases, and 6 bases stayed unmatched. As DNA, the CDR3 is TGTGCCAGCAGCTTAGCGCTAGCGGGGGGCGGCCATGAGCAGTTCTTC. Protein product: CASSLALAGGGHEQFF.

This clonotype has only a few counts. The rearrangement uses TRBV7-8 and TRBJ2-3; D unclear. CDR3 length: 14 amino acids. With 1 base removed from V and 4 bases from J, the gap between germline ends came to 9 bases. CDR1 and CDR2 (germline): SGHVS, FQNEAQ. CDR3 in DNA: TGTGCCAGCAGCTTAGTCAAGGGTCCAGATACGCAGTATTTT. Translation gives CASSLVKGPDTQYF.

This rearrangement joins TRBV7-2 to TRBJ1-2; 8 bases align to TRBD1. V was clipped by 5 bases and J by 12 bases; unmatched bases: 8. Germline V gives CDR1 SGHTA, CDR2 FQGNSA. The length of the CDR3 is 12 residues. The DNA of the CDR3 is TGTGCCAGCAGCGTCGACAGGGGCATTGACACCTTC. This translates into CASSVDRGIDTF.

The rearrangement joins TRBV7-6 to TRBJ2-1, with D perhaps assigned TRBD1 or TRBD2 (6 bases each). V gave up 5 bases and J gave up 6 bases, with 17 bases separating them. The CDR3 length is 15 residues. CDR1 and CDR2 from the germline V gene are SGHVS and FNYEAQ. Here the CDR3 reads CASSPGGGWFNEQFF. For the CDR3, the DNA is TGTGCCAGCAGCCCCGGAGGGGGGTGGTTCAATGAGCAGTTCTTC. The full variable domain, rest sourced from reference TRBV7-6 and TRBJ2-1, is GAGVSQSPRYKVTKRGQDVALRCDPISGHVSLYWYRQALGQGPEFLTYFNYEAQQDKSGLPNDRFSAERPEGSISTLTIQRTEQRDSAMYRCASSPGGGWFNEQFFGPGTRLTVL.

CDR3 DNA: TGTGCCAGCAGCTTAGGTACCCAGACAGATACGCAGTATTTT. Residues: CASSLGTQTDTQYF. This chain joins TRBV5-5 and TRBJ2-3, with no clear D. This CDR3 is built from 14 residues. V shed 2 bases and J shed 3 bases, with 10 bases lying between them. CDR1 and CDR2 (germline): SGHKS, YYEKEE (reference sequence).

The chain employs TRBV3-1 and TRBJ2-3, with 7 bases matching TRBD2. Germline CDR1 and CDR2: LGHDT and YNNKEL (reference sequence). The ends lost 4 bases at V and 1 base at J; junction bases unmatched: 14. The CDR3 sequence is 18 residues long. As DNA, the CDR3 is TGTGCCAGCAGCCCTCCACTCCGGACTAGTCCCGGCACAGATACGCAGTATTTT. It specifies CASSPPLRTSPGTDTQYF.

This clonotype was seen more than once but under ten times. This sequence joins TRBV20-1 and TRBJ2-3; 11 bases align to TRBD2. There are 15 residues in the CDR3. Per germline, CDR1 DFQATT and CDR2 SNEGSKA (reference sequence). The J segment lost 2 bases and the V segment lost 5 bases, leaving 6 bases of the junction unmatched. CDR3 in DNA: TGCAGTGCTGATCTAGCGGGGGGCGCCACAGATACGCAGTATTTT. Translation: CSADLAGGATDTQYF.

This clonotype came up a few times. The chain carries TRBV4-1 and TRBJ2-7, with D perhaps TRBD2 (5 bases). The germline gives CDR1 MGHRA, CDR2 YSYEKL. This CDR3 contains 14 residues. The V end was cut by 2 bases, the J end by 4 bases, with 12 bases between. In nucleotides, the CDR3 is TGCGCCAGCAGCCAATCGGGGTTTATGTACGAGCAGTACTTC. This translates into CASSQSGFMYEQYF.